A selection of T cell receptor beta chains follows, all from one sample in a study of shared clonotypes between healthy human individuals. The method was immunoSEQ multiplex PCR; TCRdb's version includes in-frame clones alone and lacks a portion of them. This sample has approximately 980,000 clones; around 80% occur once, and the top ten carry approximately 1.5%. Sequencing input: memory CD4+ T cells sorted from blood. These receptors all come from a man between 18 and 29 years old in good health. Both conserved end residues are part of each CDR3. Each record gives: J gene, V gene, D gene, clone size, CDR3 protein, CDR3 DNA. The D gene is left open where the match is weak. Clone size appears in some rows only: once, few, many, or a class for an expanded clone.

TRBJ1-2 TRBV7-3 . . CASSLTGAGSYGYTF TGTGCCAGCAGCTTAACAGGGGCCGGGAGCTATGGCTACACCTTC
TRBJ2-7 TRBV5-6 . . CASSLEYEQYF TGTGCCAGCAGCCTGGAGTACGAGCAGTACTTC
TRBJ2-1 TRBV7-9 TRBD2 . CASSRPPGGASYNEQFF TGTGCCAGCAGCCGACCACCGGGGGGGGCCTCCTACAATGAGCAGTTCTTC
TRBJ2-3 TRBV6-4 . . CASSDDITGTGRTRGVTDTQYF TGTGCCAGCAGTGACGATATAACTGGGACGGGCCGAACCAGGGGGGTGACAGATACGCAGTATTTT
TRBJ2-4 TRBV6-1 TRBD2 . CASSGTIAGGRNIQYF TGTGCCAGCAGTGGGACGATAGCGGGGGGCCGGAACATTCAGTACTTC
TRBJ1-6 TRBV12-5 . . CASATSQLNSPLHF TGTGCTAGTGCCACTTCCCAGCTGAATTCACCCCTCCACTTT
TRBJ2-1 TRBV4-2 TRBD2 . CASSHPLAGGGNEQFF TGTGCCAGCAGCCACCCTCTAGCGGGAGGGGGTAATGAGCAGTTCTTC
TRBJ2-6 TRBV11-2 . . CASSLRAAGLSGANVLTF TGTGCCAGCAGCTTACGGGCGGCGGGTCTCTCTGGGGCCAACGTCCTGACTTTC
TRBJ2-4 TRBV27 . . CASSPLRVIGDIQYF TGTGCCAGCAGTCCATTACGGGTGATTGGGGACATTCAGTACTTC
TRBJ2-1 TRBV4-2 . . CASSQDRAGYNEQFF TGTGCCAGCAGCCAAGATCGGGCGGGGTACAATGAGCAGTTCTTC
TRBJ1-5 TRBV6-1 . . CASRDGNQPQHF TGTGCCAGCAGGGACGGCAATCAGCCCCAGCATTTT
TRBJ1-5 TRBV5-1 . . CASSPGRLGSNQPQHF TGCGCCAGCAGCCCCGGACGTCTTGGGAGCAATCAGCCCCAGCATTTT
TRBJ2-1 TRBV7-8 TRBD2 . CASSLLSGTSGRRPYNEQFF TGTGCCAGCAGCCTACTCTCCGGGACTAGCGGCCGTCGGCCCTACAATGAGCAGTTCTTC
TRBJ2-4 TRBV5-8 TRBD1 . CASSQGTVGQYF TGTGCCAGCAGCCAGGGGACAGTGGGGCAGTACTTC
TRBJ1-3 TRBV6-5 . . CASSYAPAAGNTIYF TGTGCCAGCAGTTACGCCCCGGCTGCTGGAAACACCATATATTTT
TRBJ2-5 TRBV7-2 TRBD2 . CASSPPTSGGRETQYF TGTGCCAGCAGCCCACCGACTAGCGGGGGCCGGGAGACCCAGTACTTC
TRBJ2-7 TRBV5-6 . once CASSLLPGANEQYF TGTGCCAGCAGCTTGTTACCAGGGGCTAACGAGCAGTACTTC
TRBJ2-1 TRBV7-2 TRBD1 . CASSLGLGQGDEEQFF TGTGCCAGCAGCTTAGGCCTGGGACAGGGAGATGAAGAGCAGTTCTTC
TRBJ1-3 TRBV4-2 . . CASSQLVGASGNTIYF TGTGCCAGCAGCCAACTAGTGGGAGCCTCTGGAAACACCATATATTTT
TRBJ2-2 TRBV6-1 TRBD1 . CASGTGSVGTGELFF TGTGCCAGCGGGACAGGGTCGGTGGGGACCGGGGAGCTGTTTTTT
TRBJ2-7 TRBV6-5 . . CASSLPGLQQYF TGTGCCAGCAGCCTCCCGGGACTTCAGCAGTACTTC
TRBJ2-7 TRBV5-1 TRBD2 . CASSSGLAGTYEQYF TGCGCCAGCAGCTCTGGACTAGCGGGGACCTACGAGCAGTACTTC
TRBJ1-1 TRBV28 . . CASSGSAGSNTEAFF TGTGCCAGCAGTGGCTCGGCGGGGTCGAACACTGAAGCTTTCTTT
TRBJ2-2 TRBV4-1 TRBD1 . CASSHPDRGSGELFF TGCGCCAGCAGCCACCCGGACAGGGGGAGCGGGGAGCTGTTTTTT
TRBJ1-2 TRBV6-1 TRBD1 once CASSETPDRGLGGYTF TGTGCCAGCAGTGAAACCCCGGACAGGGGGCTGGGTGGCTACACCTTC
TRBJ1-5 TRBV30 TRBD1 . CAWNQGADQPQHF TGTGCCTGGAATCAGGGGGCGGATCAGCCCCAGCATTTT
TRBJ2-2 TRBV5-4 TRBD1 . CASSLALGQGNTGELFF TGTGCCAGCAGCTTGGCCCTAGGACAGGGGAACACCGGGGAGCTGTTTTTT
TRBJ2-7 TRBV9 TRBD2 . CASSSRAGLAYEQYF TGTGCCAGCAGCTCTCGAGCGGGATTAGCCTACGAGCAGTACTTC
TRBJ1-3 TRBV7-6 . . CASSLVSRPAAGNTIYF TGTGCCAGCAGCTTAGTGTCACGGCCGGCCGCTGGAAACACCATATATTTT
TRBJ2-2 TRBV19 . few CCSEVGDTGELFF TGTTGTAGCGAGGTTGGTGACACCGGGGAGCTGTTTTTT
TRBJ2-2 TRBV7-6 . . CASSLPPGQANTGELFF TGTGCCAGCAGCTTACCGCCGGGACAAGCGAACACCGGGGAGCTGTTTTTT
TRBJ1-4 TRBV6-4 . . CARRGAGRGEKLFF TGTGCCAGACGCGGGGCGGGGCGGGGTGAAAAACTGTTTTTT
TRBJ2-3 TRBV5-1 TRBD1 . CASSPGTGTRTDTQYF TGCGCCAGCAGCCCAGGGACAGGGACCCGCACAGATACGCAGTATTTT
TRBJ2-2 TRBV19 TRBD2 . CASSIGLAGGLYTGELFF TGTGCCAGTAGTATAGGGCTAGCGGGAGGGCTGTACACCGGGGAGCTGTTTTTT
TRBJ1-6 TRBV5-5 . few CASSLDLTRDSPLHF TGTGCCAGCAGCTTGGACCTGACTAGGGATTCACCCCTCCACTTT
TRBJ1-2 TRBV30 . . CAWRISVGLNYGYTF TGTGCCTGGAGAATTTCAGTAGGCCTAAACTATGGCTACACCTTC
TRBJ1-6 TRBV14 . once CASRKGNSPLHF TGTGCCAGCAGAAAGGGAAATTCACCCCTCCACTTT
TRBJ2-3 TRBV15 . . CATSRDGQLSTDTQYF TGTGCCACCAGCAGAGATGGACAACTAAGCACAGATACGCAGTATTTT